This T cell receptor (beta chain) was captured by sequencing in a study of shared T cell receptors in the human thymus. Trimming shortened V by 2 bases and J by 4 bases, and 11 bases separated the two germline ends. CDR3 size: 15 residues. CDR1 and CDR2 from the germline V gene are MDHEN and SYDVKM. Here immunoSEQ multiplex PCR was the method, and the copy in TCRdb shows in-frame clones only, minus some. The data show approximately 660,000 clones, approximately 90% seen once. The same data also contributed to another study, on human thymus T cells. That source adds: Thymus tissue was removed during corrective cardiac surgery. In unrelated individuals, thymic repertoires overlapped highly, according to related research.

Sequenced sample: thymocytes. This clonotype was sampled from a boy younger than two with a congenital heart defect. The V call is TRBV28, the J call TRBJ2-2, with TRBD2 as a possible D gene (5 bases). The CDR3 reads CASSLPGKGTGELFF. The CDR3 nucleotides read TGTGCCAGCAGTTTACCGGGAAAGGGCACCGGGGAGCTGTTTTTT.